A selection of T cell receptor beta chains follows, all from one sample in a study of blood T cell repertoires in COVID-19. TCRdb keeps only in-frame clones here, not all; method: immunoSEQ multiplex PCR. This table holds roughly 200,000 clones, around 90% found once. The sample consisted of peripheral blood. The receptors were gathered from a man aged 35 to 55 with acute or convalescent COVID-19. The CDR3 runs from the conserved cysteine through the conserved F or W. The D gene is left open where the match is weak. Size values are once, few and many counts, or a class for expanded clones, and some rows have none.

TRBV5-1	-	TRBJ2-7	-	CASRHGDAYEQYF	TGCGCCAGCAGGCACGGAGATGCCTACGAGCAGTACTTC
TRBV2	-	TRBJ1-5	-	CASSEYRNSNQPQHF	TGTGCCAGCAGTGAATACAGGAATAGCAATCAGCCCCAGCATTTT
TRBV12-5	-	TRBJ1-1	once	CASGLNTNTEAFF	TGTGCTAGTGGTTTGAACACAAACACTGAAGCTTTCTTT
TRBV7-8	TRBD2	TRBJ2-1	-	CASSLGSGGPAYNEQFF	TGTGCCAGCAGCTTAGGTAGCGGGGGGCCTGCCTACAATGAGCAGTTCTTC
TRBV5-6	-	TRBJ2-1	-	CASSLDSGEQFF	TGTGCCAGCAGCTTGGATTCAGGTGAGCAGTTCTTC
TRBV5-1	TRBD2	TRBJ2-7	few	CASSLVGSGAAYEQYF	TGCGCCAGCAGCCTCGTGGGGAGCGGGGCCGCCTACGAGCAGTACTTC
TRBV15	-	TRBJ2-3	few	CATSRAGTDTQYF	TGTGCCACCAGCAGAGCAGGCACAGATACGCAGTATTTT
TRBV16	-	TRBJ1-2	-	CASSLHRAGYTF	TGTGCCAGCAGCCTTCACAGGGCCGGTTACACCTTC
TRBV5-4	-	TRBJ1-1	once	CASSLGANTEAFF	TGTGCCAGCAGCTTGGGGGCTAACACTGAAGCTTTCTTT
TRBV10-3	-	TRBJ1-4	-	CAISKGVTNEKLFF	TGTGCCATCAGTAAGGGGGTAACTAATGAAAAACTGTTTTTT
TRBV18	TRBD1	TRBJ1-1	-	CASSQTGGTEAFF	TGTGCCAGCTCACAAACAGGGGGGACTGAAGCTTTCTTT
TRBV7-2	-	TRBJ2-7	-	CASSLAPSKEQYF	TGTGCCAGCAGCTTAGCTCCCAGTAAAGAGCAGTACTTC
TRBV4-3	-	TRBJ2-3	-	CASSQHGGRYTDTQYF	TGCGCCAGCAGCCAACACGGAGGACGGTACACAGATACGCAGTATTTT
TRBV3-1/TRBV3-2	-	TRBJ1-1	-	CASSQRGSMEAFF	TGTGCCAGCAGCCAAAGAGGCAGCATGGAAGCTTTCTTT
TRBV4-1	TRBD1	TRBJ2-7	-	CASSQDPGTGEHEQYF	TGCGCCAGCAGCCAAGATCCCGGGACAGGGGAGCACGAGCAGTACTTC
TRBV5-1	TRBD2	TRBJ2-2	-	CASRGGTNTGELFF	TGCGCCAGCCGGGGGGGAACGAACACCGGGGAGCTGTTTTTT
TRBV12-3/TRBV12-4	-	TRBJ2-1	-	CASSQFNYNEQFF	TGTGCCAGCAGTCAGTTTAACTACAATGAGCAGTTCTTC
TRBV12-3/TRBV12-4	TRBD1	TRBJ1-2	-	CASQTGVYGYTF	TGTGCCAGCCAGACAGGGGTTTATGGCTACACCTTC
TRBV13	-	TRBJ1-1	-	CASSLEGTGLEAFF	TGTGCCAGCAGCTTAGAGGGCACAGGCTTGGAAGCTTTCTTT
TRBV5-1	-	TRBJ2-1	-	CASSYTGNREVDEQFF	TGCGCCAGCAGCTACACCGGAAACAGGGAAGTCGATGAGCAGTTCTTC
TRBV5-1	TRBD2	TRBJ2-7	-	CASSSRLAGGPGSYEQYF	TGCGCCAGCAGCTCACGACTAGCGGGGGGGCCCGGGAGCTACGAGCAGTACTTC
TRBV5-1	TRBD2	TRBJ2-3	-	CASSNGGVTSTDTQYF	TGCGCCAGCAGCAACGGGGGGGTGACTAGCACAGATACGCAGTATTTT
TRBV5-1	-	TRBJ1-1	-	CASSSHPGTLNTEAFF	TGCGCCAGCAGTTCACACCCCGGGACTTTGAACACTGAAGCTTTCTTT
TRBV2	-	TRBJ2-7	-	CASDGTPPPYEQYF	TGTGCCAGCGACGGGACACCACCTCCTTACGAGCAGTACTTC
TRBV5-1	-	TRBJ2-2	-	CASSTDRRSTGELFF	TGCGCCAGCAGCACCGACAGGAGATCCACCGGGGAGCTGTTTTTT